This TCR beta chain was sequenced during a study of cytomegalovirus exposure and HLA in healthy donors. Study-level points and caveats: Most observed TCR sequences were rare, whereas some public TCRs were detected in many donors. Researchers reported in a later analysis that common viral pathogens appeared linked to several top clusters.

The CDR3 contains 14 residues. The V gene lost 7 bases and the J gene lost 2 bases, with 12 bases spanning the gap. Germline-derived CDR1 and CDR2 are MDHEN and SYDVKM. Concerning this clone itself: Its antigen is undetermined.

Vbeta (60) and Jbeta (13) primers were used in the PCR. The repertoire was sequenced with immunoSEQ multiplex PCR; TCRdb's copy has only in-frame clones and lacks some. The sample yields roughly 100,000 clones, approximately 78% seen once. The receptor was isolated from a woman between 40 and 50 years old in good health and CMV-seronegative. The rearrangement joins TRBV28 to TRBJ1-3, with D unresolved. The sequencing input was PBMCs. The CDR3 loop reads CASTLGTAGNTIYF. CDR3 DNA: TGTGCCAGCACCCTCGGCACAGCTGGAAACACCATATATTTT.